These T cell receptor beta chains were read from a single sample in a study of T cells in Graves' hyperthyroidism and ophthalmopathy. TCRdb processed the multiplex PCR reads anew with MiXCR; each CDR3 protein has one entry. The profile shows around 200,000 distinct CDR3 sequences, 17% of them singletons. Sequencing used blood. These receptors all stem from a woman aged 45 to 65 with Graves' hyperthyroidism. Each CDR3 is given with its conserved first and last residue. D genes are given only for firm matches. Expanded clones are given a class, and other clones once, few, many or no size at all.

j_call: TRBJ1-5; v_call: TRBV19; clone_size: many; d_call: .; cdr3_nt: TGTGCCAGTAGTAGGGCCCTTCGGAATAGCAATCAGCCCCAGCATTTT; cdr3_aa: CASSRALRNSNQPQHF
j_call: TRBJ2-1; v_call: TRBV5-1; clone_size: many; d_call: .; cdr3_nt: TGCGCCAGCAGCTTGGAAGGACGGTACTACAATGAGCAGTTCTTC; cdr3_aa: CASSLEGRYYNEQFF
j_call: TRBJ2-7; v_call: TRBV27; clone_size: many; d_call: .; cdr3_nt: TGTGCCAGCAGTTACAAAGCGGGCAACACCTACGAGCAGTACTTC; cdr3_aa: CASSYKAGNTYEQYF
j_call: TRBJ1-5; v_call: TRBV20-1; clone_size: .; d_call: .; cdr3_nt: TGCAGTGCTAGAGATTTTTCCGGGTATCAGCCCCAGCATTTT; cdr3_aa: CSARDFSGYQPQHF
j_call: TRBJ1-6; v_call: TRBV6-9; clone_size: few; d_call: .; cdr3_nt: TGTGCCAGCAGTTCGAGGACACTATATAATTCACCCCTCCACTTT; cdr3_aa: CASSSRTLYNSPLHF
j_call: TRBJ1-1; v_call: TRBV27; clone_size: .; d_call: .; cdr3_nt: TGTGCCAGCAGTTTATACGCGACGAACACTGAAGCTTTCTTT; cdr3_aa: CASSLYATNTEAFF
j_call: TRBJ2-1; v_call: TRBV9; clone_size: few; d_call: TRBD1; cdr3_nt: TGTGCCAGCAGCGAGGGACAGGGTGGAAATGAGCAGTTCTTC; cdr3_aa: CASSEGQGGNEQFF
j_call: TRBJ1-1; v_call: TRBV7-9; clone_size: many; d_call: .; cdr3_nt: TGTGCCAGCAGGACCGGGACGTCTGGGACTGAAGCTTTCTTT; cdr3_aa: CASRTGTSGTEAFF
j_call: TRBJ2-3; v_call: TRBV9; clone_size: .; d_call: .; cdr3_nt: TGTGCCAGCGGCGTAGAGTGGCGGGGTTCGGCGGATACGCAGTATTTT; cdr3_aa: CASGVEWRGSADTQYF
j_call: TRBJ1-1; v_call: TRBV7-2; clone_size: many; d_call: TRBD1; cdr3_nt: TGTGCCAGCAGCCAATGGCGACAGGGGAGGACTGAAGCTTTCTTT; cdr3_aa: CASSQWRQGRTEAFF
j_call: TRBJ2-1; v_call: TRBV7-3; clone_size: many; d_call: .; cdr3_nt: TGTGCCAGCAGCCAGAGACAACCCCCCGGTGAGCAGTTCTTC; cdr3_aa: CASSQRQPPGEQFF
j_call: TRBJ1-1; v_call: TRBV11-1; clone_size: many; d_call: .; cdr3_nt: TGTGCCAGCAGCTTATACAGTCTGAACACTGAAGCTTTCTTT; cdr3_aa: CASSLYSLNTEAFF
j_call: TRBJ1-1; v_call: TRBV11-1; clone_size: many; d_call: .; cdr3_nt: TGTGCCAGCAGCCCAGGTAGGAGCACTGAAGCTTTCTTT; cdr3_aa: CASSPGRSTEAFF
j_call: TRBJ2-7; v_call: TRBV5-6; clone_size: many; d_call: .; cdr3_nt: TGTGCCAGCAGCACCATCTCCTACGAGCAGTACTTC; cdr3_aa: CASSTISYEQYF
j_call: TRBJ2-3; v_call: TRBV3-1; clone_size: many; d_call: TRBD2; cdr3_nt: TGTGCCAGCAGCCCAGACGGACTAGCGGGGGGAGATACGCAGTATTTT; cdr3_aa: CASSPDGLAGGDTQYF
j_call: TRBJ2-5; v_call: TRBV6-1; clone_size: many; d_call: .; cdr3_nt: TGTGCCAGCAGACCCCCGGGACTCAAACAAGAGACCCAGTACTTC; cdr3_aa: CASRPPGLKQETQYF
j_call: TRBJ2-1; v_call: TRBV6-1; clone_size: many; d_call: .; cdr3_nt: TGTGCCAGCAGTACCAGGGTTCCCTACAATGAGCAGTTCTTC; cdr3_aa: CASSTRVPYNEQFF
j_call: TRBJ1-2; v_call: TRBV13; clone_size: few; d_call: TRBD1; cdr3_nt: TGTGCCAGCAGCTTAGGGGGACAGGGGGCTGCTAACTATGGCTACACCTTC; cdr3_aa: CASSLGGQGAANYGYTF
j_call: TRBJ2-4; v_call: TRBV19; clone_size: .; d_call: TRBD2; cdr3_nt: TGTGCCAGTAGTATCCGGGGGGACATTCAGTACTTC; cdr3_aa: CASSIRGDIQYF
j_call: TRBJ2-4; v_call: TRBV28; clone_size: many; d_call: .; cdr3_nt: TGTGCCAGCAGTTTTTACGGGACGGGAGCCAAAAACATTCAGTACTTC; cdr3_aa: CASSFYGTGAKNIQYF
j_call: TRBJ1-6; v_call: TRBV14; clone_size: many; d_call: .; cdr3_nt: TGTGCCAGCAGCCAAGATTTCAGCAGGACACCCCTCCACTTT; cdr3_aa: CASSQDFSRTPLHF
j_call: TRBJ2-5; v_call: TRBV3-1; clone_size: many; d_call: TRBD1; cdr3_nt: TGTGCCAGCAGCCTCGGACAGGGAGGGACCCAGTACTTC; cdr3_aa: CASSLGQGGTQYF
j_call: TRBJ1-6; v_call: TRBV15; clone_size: many; d_call: TRBD1; cdr3_nt: TGTGCCACCAGAGTGGACAGGAACTATAATTCACCCCTCCACTTT; cdr3_aa: CATRVDRNYNSPLHF
j_call: TRBJ2-7; v_call: TRBV27; clone_size: many; d_call: .; cdr3_nt: TGTGCCAGCAGGGGGGGGACAGGTCTCTCCGAGCAGTACTTC; cdr3_aa: CASRGGTGLSEQYF